Below, 8 T cell receptor beta chains from the same sample are listed, as sequenced in a study of cytomegalovirus exposure and HLA in healthy donors. Vbeta (60) and Jbeta (13) primers were used in the PCR. Method: immunoSEQ multiplex PCR; TCRdb's copy keeps in-frame clones and lacks some. The data hold 200,000 or so clones, with approximately 78% observed a single time. Sequenced material: PBMCs. Every receptor here comes from a woman aged 18-29 years in good health and CMV-seronegative.

The V gene is TRBV7-2, the J gene TRBJ2-2; 11 bases agree with TRBD2. V lost 4 bases, J lost 4 bases, and 8 bases stayed unmatched. CDR3 length equals 17 residues. Germline lookup yields CDR1 SGHTA and CDR2 FQGNSA. For the CDR3, the DNA is TGTGCCAGCAGCTCAATCACTAGCGGGAGTCGCACCGGGGAGCTGTTTTTT. Its protein is CASSSITSGSRTGELFF.

To note about this clone: Different DNA sequences within this sample yield the same CDR3. The chain employs TRBV5-1 and TRBJ2-7, with D possibly TRBD1 on 6 matching bases. Looked up from germline, CDR1 is SGHRS and CDR2 is YFSETQ. Trimming took 2 bases from V and 6 from J, leaving 6 bases between them. This CDR3 region has 11 residues. CDR3 bases: TGCGCCAGCAGCTTAGGGGGCGAGCAGTACTTC. It encodes CASSLGGEQYF.

As DNA, the CDR3 is TGTGCCATCAGTGAGTCGTTAGGGAAACAGGGGGAGGCCAAAAACATTCAGTACTTC. It yields the protein CAISESLGKQGEAKNIQYF. The V call is TRBV10-3, the J call TRBJ2-4; 8 positions match TRBD1. The CDR3 loop spans 19 amino acids. V trimming: 0 bases; J trimming: 1 base; junction bases outside the gene matches: 11. Per germline, CDR1 ENHRY and CDR2 SYGVKD.

V and J are TRBV7-9 and TRBJ1-2, with 11 bases that match TRBD1. This CDR3 region has 14 residues. V lost 2 bases, J lost 6 bases, and 2 bases stayed unmatched. Germline assignment: CDR1 SEHNR and CDR2 FQNEAQ (reference sequence). CDR3 sequence (DNA): TGTGCCAGCAGCTTACGGGGACAGGGGGATGGCTACACCTTC. It translates to CASSLRGQGDGYTF.

The rearrangement uses TRBV28 and TRBJ2-3, with a weak D call TRBD1 (6 bases). V shed 8 bases and J shed 8 bases, with 17 bases lying between them. CDR1 MDHEN and CDR2 SYDVKM come from the germline V gene. The CDR3 extends over 13 amino acids. The CDR3 DNA reads as TGTGCCAGCGGTCAGAACTTAGGGGGTACGCAGTATTTT. Protein product: CASGQNLGGTQYF.

The V gene is TRBV4-2, the J gene TRBJ1-1; TRBD1 might be the D (5 bases). Trimming stripped 3 bases from V and 0 bases from J, with 11 bases between. The CDR3 length is 15 residues. CDR1 LGHNA and CDR2 YNFKEQ come from the germline V gene. CDR3 region: CASSHTGGMNTEAFF. CDR3 sequence (DNA): TGTGCCAGCAGCCATACCGGGGGGATGAACACTGAAGCTTTCTTT.

The chain couples TRBV5-1 to TRBJ1-6; D unclear. The germline V gene has CDR1 SGHRS and CDR2 YFSETQ. The germline V and J ends were trimmed by 4 bases and 3 bases, with 14 bases remaining between them. This CDR3 comprises 16 residues. The CDR3 is CASSERVPFYNSPLHF. CDR3 nucleotides: TGCGCCAGCAGCGAGAGGGTCCCCTTCTATAATTCACCCCTCCACTTT.

V gene TRBV4-2 combines with J gene TRBJ2-5, with D maybe TRBD2 (6 bases). With the DNA end fitting TRBJ2-7 better, the J assignment may be wrong. The CDR3 is 13 amino acids. Germline lookup yields CDR1 LGHNA and CDR2 YNFKEQ. For the CDR3, the DNA is TGTGCCAGCAGCCAGGAGGGGTTTAGCGAGCAGTACTTC. This sequence encodes CASSQEGFSEQYF.